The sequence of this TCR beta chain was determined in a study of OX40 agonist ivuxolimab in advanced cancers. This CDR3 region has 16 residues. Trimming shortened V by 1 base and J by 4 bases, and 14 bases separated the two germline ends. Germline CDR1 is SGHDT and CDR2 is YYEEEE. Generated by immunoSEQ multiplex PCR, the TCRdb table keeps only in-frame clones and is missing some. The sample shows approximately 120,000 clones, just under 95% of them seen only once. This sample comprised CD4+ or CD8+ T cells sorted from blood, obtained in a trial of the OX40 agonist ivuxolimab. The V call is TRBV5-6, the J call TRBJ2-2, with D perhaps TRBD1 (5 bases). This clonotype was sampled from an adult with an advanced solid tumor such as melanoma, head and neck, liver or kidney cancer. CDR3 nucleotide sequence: TGTGCCAGCAGCTTGATTGGGCAGGGTGGCACCGGGGAGCTGTTTTTT. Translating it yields CASSLIGQGGTGELFF. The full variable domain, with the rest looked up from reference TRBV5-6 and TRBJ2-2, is DAGVTQSPTHLIKTRGQQVTLRCSPKSGHDTVSWYQQALGQGPQFIFQYYEEEERQRGNFPDRFSGHQFPNYSSELNVNALLLGDSALYLCASSLIGQGGTGELFFGEGSRLTVL.